Shown below are 20 T cell receptor beta chains from a single sample sequenced in a study of memory CD4+ T cells and cytomegalovirus serostatus. The sort gate was single viable CD3+CD4+CD8-CD45RO+ cells for memory CD4+ T cells. Only in-frame clones appear in the TCRdb table, and some are missing; sequencing was by immunoSEQ multiplex PCR. The data contain roughly 76,000 clones, roughly 78% of them singletons. Sequencing was carried out using memory CD4+ T cells from blood. All receptors come from an adult in good health and CMV-seropositive.

This rearrangement joins TRBV30 to TRBJ1-2; no definite D call. The V end was cut by 2 bases, the J end by 4 bases, with 8 bases between. CDR3 length: 12 amino acids. Germline V gene lookup returns CDR1 GTSNPN and CDR2 SVGIG (reference sequence). CDR3 in DNA: TGTGCCTGGAGTAAGGATACCTATGGCTACACCTTC. Translated, it gives CAWSKDTYGYTF.

This clone was counted between two and nine times. The J gene is TRBJ2-7, the V gene TRBV5-1, with TRBD2 identical over 11 bases. CDR1 and CDR2 from the germline V gene are SGHRS and YFSETQ. V lost 0 bases and J lost 4; bases outside the gene matches: 9. This CDR3 contains 17 residues. CDR3 nucleotides: TGCGCCAGCAGCTTGGCTTTACTAGCGGGAGAGTCTTACGAGCAGTACGTC. As protein: CASSLALLAGESYEQYV.

The rearrangement uses TRBV28 and TRBJ1-2; D not resolved. Looked up from germline, CDR1 is MDHEN and CDR2 is SYDVKM. There are 13 residues in the CDR3. Trimming stripped 2 bases from V and 1 base from J, with 5 bases between. The CDR3 spells CASSLDGNYGYTF. The DNA for the CDR3 is TGTGCCAGCAGTTTAGACGGTAACTATGGCTACACCTTC.

This chain links TRBV6-6 with TRBJ1-5; no clear D gene. This CDR3 is built from 15 residues. With 10 bases removed from V and 0 bases from J, the gap between germline ends came to 16 bases. Germline V gives CDR1 MNHNY, CDR2 SVGAGI (reference sequence). The CDR3 DNA follows: TGTGCCATACAGAAGGCAACTTATAGCAATCAGCCCCAGCATTTT. Protein: CAIQKATYSNQPQHF.

The chain employs TRBV10-3 and TRBJ2-5; weak D call: TRBD2 (7 bases). Looked up from germline, CDR1 is ENHRY and CDR2 is SYGVKD. Trimming shortened V by 8 bases and J by 6 bases, and 16 bases separated the two germline ends. The CDR3 extends over 13 amino acids. In DNA, the CDR3 is TGTGCCATCGGGGGGGCAGACATGAAGACCCAGTACTTC. Amino acids: CAIGGADMKTQYF.

The chain carries TRBV29-1 and TRBJ1-2; 9 bases fit TRBD1. In germline, CDR1 is SQVTM, CDR2 ANQGSEA. The CDR3 has 11 amino acids. The V segment lost 6 bases and the J segment 7 bases; nucleotides outside the gene matches: 3. The CDR3 loop reads CSVDRGTGYTF. The CDR3 DNA sequence: TGCAGCGTCGACAGGGGGACTGGCTACACCTTC.

This chain joins TRBV6-1 and TRBJ2-3; 8 bases line up with TRBD1. Germline trimming cut 8 bases from V and 0 bases from J; bases unmatched to any gene: 7. Germline lookup yields CDR1 MNHNS and CDR2 SASEGT. The CDR3 totals 15 residues. CDR3 in DNA: TGTGCCAGCCGCCGTAGGGACAGGAGCACAGATACGCAGTATTTT. It encodes CASRRRDRSTDTQYF.

The chain has TRBV11-2 and TRBJ1-1; TRBD1 matches at 8 bases. This CDR3 has 17 residues. Unmatched junction bases numbered 7, after V lost 0 bases and J lost 1 base. Germline CDR1 reads SGHAT; CDR2 reads FQNNGV. CDR3 region: CASSLETITGGNTEAFF. DNA of the CDR3: TGTGCCAGCAGCTTAGAAACAATCACAGGGGGGAACACTGAAGCTTTCTTT. Complete variable domain (other parts from reference TRBV11-2 and TRBJ1-1): EAGVAQSPRYKIIEKRQSVAFWCNPISGHATLYWYQQILGQGPKLLIQFQNNGVVDDSQLPKDRFSAERLKGVDSTLKIQPAKLEDSAVYLCASSLETITGGNTEAFFGQGTRLTVV.

V and J are TRBV19 and TRBJ1-4; 7 bases are shared with TRBD1. V dropped 4 bases and J dropped 6; count of bases not matched to a gene: 5. The CDR3 length is 14 residues. The germline V gene encodes CDR1 LNHDA and CDR2 SQIVND (reference sequence). The CDR3, as DNA: TGTGCCAGTAGTAGACAGGGTGTGGATGAAAAACTGTTTTTT. This codes for CASSRQGVDEKLFF.

The gene calls are TRBV2 and TRBJ2-1, with 8 bases that match TRBD1. There are 14 residues in the CDR3. The ends lost 4 bases at V and 2 bases at J; junction bases unmatched: 1. Germline V gene sequence: CDR1 SNHLY, CDR2 FYNNEI. The CDR3 sequence is CASSGGQAYNEQFF. CDR3 nucleotides: TGTGCCAGCAGTGGGGGACAGGCCTACAATGAGCAGTTCTTC.

The rearrangement joins TRBV12-5 to TRBJ1-2; D is uncertain. The CDR3 has 11 amino acids. The V end lost 0 bases, the J end lost 8 bases, and 4 bases lay between the germline ends. CDR1 is LGHNT, CDR2 FRNRAP, per germline. The CDR3 here is CASGLVGGYTF. In DNA form, the CDR3 reads TGTGCTAGTGGTTTGGTAGGGGGCTACACCTTC.

This chain uses TRBV27 with TRBJ1-5; the D gene is possibly TRBD1 (5 bases). The CDR3 totals 16 residues. CDR1 is MNHEY, CDR2 SMNVEV, per germline (reference sequence). V was trimmed by 4 bases and J by 6 bases, leaving 19 bases between them. The CDR3 nucleotides read TGTGCCAGCAGTTCGGTCTTTAGTGGGGGTGGTCAGCCCCAGCATTTT. Amino acids: CASSSVFSGGGQPQHF.

The J gene is TRBJ2-2, the V gene TRBV2, with D possibly being TRBD1 (6 bases). CDR1 and CDR2 from the germline V gene are SNHLY and FYNNEI. Trimming cost V 7 bases and J 4 bases, with 16 bases left between them. The CDR3 loop spans 15 amino acids. The CDR3 loop is CASTMRPGATGELFF. The CDR3 coding sequence is TGTGCCAGCACCATGAGGCCAGGGGCCACCGGGGAGCTGTTTTTT.

Written as DNA, the CDR3 is TGTGCCAGCAGTTCCGCAATCTTAACCCTCACTGAAGCTTTCTTT. Translating gives CASSSAILTLTEAFF. The V call is TRBV6-6, the J call TRBJ1-1; D remains ambiguous. Looked up from germline, CDR1 is MNHNY and CDR2 is SVGAGI (reference sequence). Trimming removed 4 bases from V and 4 bases from J, with 16 bases in between. The CDR3 length is 15 residues.

V and J are TRBV9 and TRBJ2-3; 8 nucleotides align to TRBD2. Germline V CDR1 and CDR2: SGDLS, YYNGEE. The V gene end was trimmed by 2 bases and the J gene end by 1 base; junction bases not matched to a gene: 3. This CDR3 has 15 amino acids. The CDR3 coding sequence is TGTGCCAGCAGCGTGGGACTAGGCGGCACAGATACGCAGTATTTT. Its protein is CASSVGLGGTDTQYF.

About this clone itself: Other DNA sequences in the same sample also yield this CDR3. The chain joins TRBV6-1 to TRBJ1-1, with a weak D call TRBD1 (6 bases). V was cut by 8 bases and J by 1 base, with 11 bases left in between. CDR3 length: 13 amino acids. Germline values: CDR1 MNHNS, CDR2 SASEGT. The CDR3 nucleotides read TGTGCCAGCTCGAGGACAGCGAACACTGAAGCTTTCTTT. Its translation: CASSRTANTEAFF.

Remarks on this clone: A junction boundary mismatches the germline segment, possibly from a read error. V and J are TRBV7-9 and TRBJ2-1, with D hard to call. CDR3 length: 11 residues. Germline-derived CDR1 and CDR2 are SEHNR and FQNEAQ (reference sequence). CDR3 sequence reads: CASSPYDEQFF. The CDR3 nucleotides read TGTGCCAGCAGCCCCTACGATGAGCAGTTCTTC.

The V gene is TRBV28, the J gene TRBJ1-2; the D gene is possibly TRBD1 (6 bases). CDR1 is MDHEN, CDR2 SYDVKM, per germline. V lost 6 bases, J lost 8 bases, and 16 bases lay in between. This CDR3 region has 13 residues. The CDR3 region is CASRDLRGEGYTF. The CDR3 coding sequence is TGTGCCAGCAGGGACCTAAGGGGGGAGGGCTACACCTTC.

The count of this clone is one. This rearrangement joins TRBV11-2 to TRBJ2-7, with D possibly being TRBD1 (6 bases). Deletions cut 5 bases from V and 7 bases from J, with 15 bases between. The germline gives CDR1 SGHAT, CDR2 FQNNGV. This CDR3 is built from 13 residues. This CDR3 is CASSHGTLAEQYV. The CDR3 bases are TGTGCCAGCAGCCATGGGACATTAGCGGAGCAGTACGTC.

The chain links TRBV10-3 to TRBJ2-1, with 7 bases that match TRBD1. Germline V CDR1 and CDR2: ENHRY, SYGVKD. The CDR3 has 13 residues. V dropped 6 bases and J dropped 6; count of bases not matched to a gene: 5. The CDR3 here is CAISTGVGNEQFF. CDR3 nucleotides: TGTGCCATCAGCACAGGGGTCGGCAATGAGCAGTTCTTC.